Each of the 20 T cell receptor beta chains below was sequenced from the same sample in a study of blood T cell repertoires in COVID-19. Some clones are missing from TCRdb's copy, which holds only in-frame ones; the method was immunoSEQ multiplex PCR. Of tens of thousands of clones listed, 82% are singletons. Sample: peripheral blood. The receptor set was obtained from a human donor in a cohort sampled during active or convalescent COVID-19.

The rearrangement uses TRBV5-1 and TRBJ1-4; 7 bases map to TRBD1. The CDR3 runs 18 residues. CDR1 SGHRS and CDR2 YFSETQ come from the germline V gene. The trim removed 3 bases at V and 0 bases at J, leaving 11 bases unmatched. The CDR3 spells CASSSPLGGTATNEKLFF. The CDR3 DNA reads TGCGCCAGCAGCTCCCCGTTAGGGGGCACTGCAACTAATGAAAAACTGTTTTTT.

V gene TRBV6-2 or TRBV6-3 combines with J gene TRBJ1-1; a weak D match, TRBD1 (5 bases). The CDR3 consists of 14 residues. V was trimmed by 2 bases and J by 9 bases, leaving 16 bases between them. Per the germline V gene, CDR1 is MNHEY and CDR2 is SVGEGT. CDR3 amino acids: CASSYSPPGSKAFF. Here the CDR3 DNA reads TGTGCCAGCAGTTACAGCCCACCAGGGTCGAAAGCTTTCTTT.

The rearrangement joins TRBV27 to TRBJ1-4; weak D call: TRBD1 (5 bases). Germline V lookup: CDR1 MNHEY, CDR2 SMNVEV (reference sequence). The CDR3 is 16 amino acids. The V end lost 5 bases, the J end lost 0 bases, and 13 bases lay between the germline ends. CDR3 in DNA: TGTGCCAGCAGTCCACTCGGACACGCAACTAATGAAAAACTGTTTTTT. The encoded protein is CASSPLGHATNEKLFF.

The chain has TRBV29-1 and TRBJ1-1, with D perhaps TRBD1 (5 bases). Per the germline V gene, CDR1 is SQVTM and CDR2 is ANQGSEA. V gave up 7 bases and J gave up 3 bases, with 15 bases separating them. This CDR3 is built from 13 residues. CDR3 DNA sequence: TGCAGCGCCAAACACCGGGGGGACACTGAAGCTTTCTTT. It yields the protein CSAKHRGDTEAFF.

The V gene is TRBV7-8, the J gene TRBJ2-7; 7 positions match TRBD1. Per the germline V gene, CDR1 is SGHVS and CDR2 is FQNEAQ. This CDR3 has 14 residues. Germline trimming cut 2 bases from V and 10 bases from J; bases unmatched to any gene: 11. The CDR3 nucleotides are TGTGCCAGCAGCTTATCCGCAGACAGGGCTGGTCAGTACTTC. It codes for CASSLSADRAGQYF.

The chain carries TRBV12-1 and TRBJ2-7; TRBD1 is the table's D call, not checked against the DNA. TRBV12-1 is deemed a pseudogene. This CDR3 has 15 amino acids. The CDR3 region has the DNA TGTGCCAGCAGCTTCAAGGACAAGTACTCCTACGAGCAGTACTTC. This codes for CASSFKDKYSYEQYF.

The genes are TRBV7-2 and TRBJ1-5; no firm D call. Germline CDR1 SGHTA, CDR2 FQGNSA. Between the trimmed V and J ends, which lost 3 bases and 2 bases, there was a span of 11 bases. CDR3 length: 15 amino acids. CDR3 nucleotide sequence: TGTGCCAGCAGCTTCAGCAGGTCCGGCAATCAGCCCCAGCATTTT. Translated: CASSFSRSGNQPQHF.

V is TRBV5-1 and J is TRBJ1-2; unclear D gene. Looked up from germline, CDR1 is SGHRS and CDR2 is YFSETQ. V dropped 4 bases and J dropped 7 bases, with 17 bases sitting between them. This CDR3 is built from 14 residues. The CDR3 loop is CASSRDEIRGGYTF. The CDR3 nucleotides read TGCGCCAGCAGCCGAGACGAGATACGGGGTGGCTACACCTTC.

The V call is TRBV13, the J call TRBJ1-2; 7 bases agree with TRBD1. V dropped 9 bases and J dropped 2; count of bases not matched to a gene: 18. The CDR3 length is 17 residues. The germline gives CDR1 PRHDT, CDR2 FYEKMQ (reference sequence). CDR3 sequence (DNA): TGTGCCAGTGAACCCACCCCCCCACGGGACAGAAACTATGGCTACACCTTC. It yields the protein CASEPTPPRDRNYGYTF.

This clone was counted a single time. CDR3 region: CASSPRGGTDTQYF. The CDR3 nucleotides read TGTGCCAGCAGCCCTCGGGGGGGCACAGATACGCAGTATTTT. V gene TRBV7-2 combines with J gene TRBJ2-3, with TRBD2 identical over 7 bases. This CDR3 is 14 amino acids long. V gave up 5 bases and J gave up 1 base; unmatched junction bases: 3. The germline V gene encodes CDR1 SGHTA and CDR2 FQGNSA. Complete variable domain (other parts from reference TRBV7-2 and TRBJ2-3): GAGVSQSPSNKVTEKGKDVELRCDPISGHTALYWYRQSLGQGLEFLIYFQGNSAPDKSGLPSDRFSAERTGGSVSTLTIQRTQQEDSAVYLCASSPRGGTDTQYFGPGTRLTVL.

The chain joins TRBV19 to TRBJ1-1; possibly TRBD1 for D (6 bases). The V and J ends lost 0 bases and 0 bases respectively, with 14 bases between them. The CDR3 sequence is 17 residues long. Germline V CDR1 and CDR2: LNHDA, SQIVND (reference sequence). CDR3 region: CASSIDPQGFVNTEAFF. Written as DNA, the CDR3 is TGTGCCAGTAGTATAGATCCACAGGGATTTGTGAACACTGAAGCTTTCTTT.

The chain combines TRBV19 with TRBJ2-3, with D uncertain. From germline, CDR1 is LNHDA and CDR2 SQIVND (reference sequence). The CDR3 extends over 14 amino acids. V gave up 1 base and J gave up 6 bases, with 11 bases separating them. The CDR3 reads CASSIGLGLDTQYF. The CDR3 DNA reads TGTGCCAGTAGTATAGGGCTAGGCCTTGATACGCAGTATTTT.

This clone was detected a few times. The chain uses TRBV6-5 and TRBJ1-1; tentative D call: TRBD1 (6 bases). Trimming left V 2 bases short and J 3 bases short, with 13 bases between. The CDR3 is made up of 15 amino acids. Per the germline V gene, CDR1 is MNHEY and CDR2 is SVGAGI. The CDR3 nucleotides read TGTGCCAGCAGTTACGTTAGGGGGAGTTACACTGAAGCTTTCTTT. Protein: CASSYVRGSYTEAFF.

This chain joins TRBV7-8 and TRBJ2-3, with D maybe TRBD1 (6 bases). In germline, CDR1 is SGHVS, CDR2 FQNEAQ. Deletions cut 4 bases from V and 0 bases from J, with 14 bases between. The CDR3 is made up of 16 amino acids. The DNA for the CDR3 is TGTGCCAGCAGCTCCTTCTGGCAGGGGAGCACAGATACGCAGTATTTT. Encoded protein: CASSSFWQGSTDTQYF.

The V gene is TRBV6-1, the J gene TRBJ1-1; D call uncertain. From germline, CDR1 is MNHNS and CDR2 SASEGT. Trimming took off 2 bases at V and 4 bases at J, with 11 bases between the two ends. The CDR3 extends over 14 amino acids. The CDR3 sequence is CASSESGRGTEAFF. CDR3 DNA: TGTGCCAGCAGTGAATCGGGCCGGGGCACTGAAGCTTTCTTT.

The rearrangement uses TRBV4-1 and TRBJ2-7; 8 bases match TRBD2. This CDR3 is built from 15 residues. The V segment lost 0 bases and the J segment 6 bases; nucleotides outside the gene matches: 7. Germline V gene sequence: CDR1 MGHRA, CDR2 YSYEKL. The CDR3 DNA reads as TGCGCCAGCAGCCAAGATTCTAGCGGGTCCCCCGAGCAGTACTTC. The encoded protein is CASSQDSSGSPEQYF.

This chain connects TRBV6-2 or TRBV6-3 to TRBJ2-3, with D possibly matching TRBD2 (5 bases). The V and J ends lost 0 bases and 3 bases respectively, with 16 bases between them. Germline assignment: CDR1 MNHEY and CDR2 SVGEGT. The CDR3 is 17 amino acids. As DNA, the CDR3 is TGTGCCAGCAGTTACTCGAGGGCCCTCCGCAGGACAGATACGCAGTATTTT. It encodes CASSYSRALRRTDTQYF.

DNA of the CDR3: TGTGCCAGCAGCCAGACCGGGACAGGTTACTCTAATGAAAAACTGTTTTTT. Translated, it gives CASSQTGTGYSNEKLFF. The gene calls are TRBV3-1 (or the pseudogene TRBV3-2) and TRBJ1-4; the match to TRBD1 covers 8 bases. With 3 bases clipped from V and 3 bases from J, the junction kept 9 bases outside the gene matches. There are 17 residues in the CDR3. The germline V gene encodes CDR1 LGHDT and CDR2 YNNKEL (reference sequence).

This clone was found a few times. J is TRBJ2-1 and V is TRBV6-2 or TRBV6-3; 9 nucleotides agree with TRBD2. The CDR3 contains 14 residues. Germline V gene lookup returns CDR1 MNHEY and CDR2 SVGEGT. J gave up 2 bases and V 6 bases, and 2 bases lay outside the gene matches. In DNA form, the CDR3 reads TGTGCCAGCAGCGGCGGGGGGGCCTACAATGAGCAGTTCTTC. It is translated as CASSGGGAYNEQFF.

This chain uses TRBV19 with TRBJ2-1, with D tentatively TRBD1 (6 bases). Germline V CDR1 and CDR2: LNHDA, SQIVND (reference sequence). The CDR3 totals 15 residues. The germline V and J ends were trimmed by 3 bases and 7 bases, with 16 bases remaining between them. The CDR3 region is CASSILAGVGNEQFF. The CDR3 nucleotides are TGTGCCAGTAGTATCCTCGCAGGGGTGGGGAATGAGCAGTTCTTC.